These 3 T cell receptor beta chains were sequenced from one sample in a study of CD8+CD57+ T cells in acquired aplastic anemia. An expansion of CD8+CD57+ cells by flow cytometry had been shown in patients chosen for sequencing. Genomic DNA was employed as the template in profiling TCR beta VDJ and CDR3. TCRdb re-analysed the reads in MiXCR, keeping a single row per CDR3 protein. The table lists 200,000 or so distinct CDR3 sequences, around three fifths of them singletons. Sequencing was done on a sample of sorted CD4+, CD8+, or CD8+CD57+ T cells (not recorded which) from PBMCs. These receptors all come from a human donor with aplastic anemia.

The rearrangement links TRBV12-3 or TRBV12-4 to TRBJ1-1; the D is unclear. Trimming removed 6 bases from V and 6 bases from J, with 11 bases in between. The CDR3 sequence is 12 residues long. The CDR3: CASSPYTSEAFF. The DNA for the CDR3 is TGTGCCAGCAGCCCCTACACCTCTGAAGCTTTCTTT.

The V and J genes are TRBV20-1 and TRBJ2-5; D perhaps matches TRBD1 (5 bases). Germline V gene data show CDR1 as DFQATT and CDR2 as SNEGSKA (reference sequence). V lost 0 bases and J 4 bases, leaving 12 bases between the germline ends. The CDR3 covers 14 residues. DNA of the CDR3: TGCAGTGCTAGAGACAGGGCCGCAACAGAGACCCAGTACTTC. It specifies CSARDRAATETQYF.

This clonotype was detected only a few times. This chain links TRBV7-2 with TRBJ1-1; TRBD1 matches at 9 bases. Looked up from germline, CDR1 is SGHTA and CDR2 is FQGNSA. V lost 1 base to trimming and J lost 7 bases; unmatched junction nucleotides: 10. This CDR3 contains 16 residues. This chain's CDR3 is CASSLGISAGQGEAFF. In nucleotides, the CDR3 is TGTGCCAGCAGCTTAGGGATTTCGGCGGGACAGGGTGAAGCTTTCTTT. The full variable domain, its missing parts supplied by reference TRBV7-2 and TRBJ1-1, is GAGVSQSPSNKVTEKGKDVELRCDPISGHTALYWYRQSLGQGLEFLIYFQGNSAPDKSGLPSDRFSAERTGGSVSTLTIQRTQQEDSAVYLCASSLGISAGQGEAFFGQGTRLTVV.